This TCR beta chain was recovered during a study of blood T cell repertoires in COVID-19. Across the study: PBMCs, B-cell-depleted T cells, or T cells were the source of the cDNA or gDNA that made up the material.

Self-reported history from a screening survey and questionnaire set each donor's cohort. Before being deemed recovered, Cohort 3 donors had two negative PCRs, clearance, or symptom resolution. This clone was counted a single time. TCRdb's table, derived via immunoSEQ multiplex PCR, lists solely in-frame clones and lacks some. The profile covers about 180,000 clones, with about 90% appearing a single time and over 7% taken by the ten largest. The germline V gene encodes CDR1 MDHEN and CDR2 SYDVKM. The V and J ends lost 3 bases and 0 bases, in that order; junction bases with no gene match: 5. This CDR3 has 15 amino acids.

The clonotype was recovered from a woman aged 50 to 60 who had recovered from COVID-19. V and J are TRBV28 and TRBJ2-7; 7 bases are a match to TRBD1. Sequenced: PBMCs or T cells enriched from blood (not recorded which). CDR3 bases: TGTGCCAGCAGTTTTCCGGCAGGGGGCTCCTACGAGCAGTACTTC. The encoded protein is CASSFPAGGSYEQYF.